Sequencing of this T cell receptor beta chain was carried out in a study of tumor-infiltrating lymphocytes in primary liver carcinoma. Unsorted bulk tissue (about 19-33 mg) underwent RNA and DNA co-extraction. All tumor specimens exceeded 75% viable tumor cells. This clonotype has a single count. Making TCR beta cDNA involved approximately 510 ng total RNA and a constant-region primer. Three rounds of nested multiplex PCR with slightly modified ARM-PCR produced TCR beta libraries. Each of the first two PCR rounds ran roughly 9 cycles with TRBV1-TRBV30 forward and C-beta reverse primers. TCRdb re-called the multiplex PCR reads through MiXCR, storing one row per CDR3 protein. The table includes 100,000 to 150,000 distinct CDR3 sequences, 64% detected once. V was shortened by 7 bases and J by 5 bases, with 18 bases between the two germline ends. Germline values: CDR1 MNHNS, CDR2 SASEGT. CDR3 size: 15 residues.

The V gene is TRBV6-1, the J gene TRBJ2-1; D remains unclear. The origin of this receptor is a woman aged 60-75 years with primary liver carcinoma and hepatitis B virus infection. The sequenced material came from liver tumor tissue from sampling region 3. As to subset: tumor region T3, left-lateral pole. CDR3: CASIWSESVDNEQFF. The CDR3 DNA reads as TGTGCCAGCATATGGAGCGAGAGTGTGGACAATGAGCAGTTCTTC.